The rows below give T cell receptor beta chains drawn from one sample of a study of blood T cell repertoires in COVID-19. Clones were read by immunoSEQ multiplex PCR, and TCRdb kept only the in-frame ones, dropping some. Here the sample spans 100,000 or so clones, around 86% being singletons. The sequencing sample was made of PBMCs or T cells enriched from blood (not recorded which). Receptor source: a woman between 45 and 60 years old who had recovered from COVID-19. Each CDR3 is given with its conserved first and last residue. The order of the fields is V gene, D gene, J gene, clone size, CDR3 DNA, CDR3 protein. The D gene is left open where the match is weak. Clone sizes are given selectively: once, few, many, or a class where the clone is expanded.

TRBV6-1	-	TRBJ2-1	-	TGTGCCAGCAGTGAAGGCCAGAGGGTCCACCAGCAGTTCTTC	CASSEGQRVHQQFF
TRBV27	-	TRBJ1-5	-	TGTGCCAGCAGTGCCCAGGGGTGGGGGAATCAGCCCCAGCATTTT	CASSAQGWGNQPQHF
TRBV2	TRBD2	TRBJ2-7	-	TGTGCCAGCAGAAGCTCCGGGACTAGCGGGAGTGAGCAGTACTTC	CASRSSGTSGSEQYF
TRBV1	-	TRBJ1-5	-	TGCACCAGCAGCCAAGGAGGGAGAGAGGGTTTGATGAAACAGCCCCAGCATTTT	CTSSQGGREGLMKQPQHF
TRBV19	-	TRBJ1-2	few	TGTGCCAGTAGTATAGGTTTTCCTTCCGGCTACACCTTC	CASSIGFPSGYTF
TRBV14	-	TRBJ1-2	-	TGTGCCAGCAGCCAAGATCGCTGGGGGCGGAACTATGGCTACACCTTC	CASSQDRWGRNYGYTF
TRBV27	-	TRBJ1-4	-	TGTGCCAGCAGTAAACAACCGGGTGGATCTAATGAAAAACTGTTTTTT	CASSKQPGGSNEKLFF
TRBV7-9	TRBD1	TRBJ1-4	-	TGTGCCAGCAGCCCGGGACAGATTAATGAAAAACTGTTTTTT	CASSPGQINEKLFF
TRBV3-1/TRBV3-2	-	TRBJ1-1	-	TGTGCCAGCAGCCTCGGACAGAGGAACACTGAAGCTTTCTTT	CASSLGQRNTEAFF
TRBV6-5	TRBD1	TRBJ2-5	-	TGTGCCAGCAGTTACCCGACAGGGTTAGGGGAGACCCAGTACTTC	CASSYPTGLGETQYF
TRBV10-1	-	TRBJ2-2	-	TGCGCCAGCAGTGAGAGCCAGAACACCGGGGAGCTGTTTTTT	CASSESQNTGELFF
TRBV7-9	-	TRBJ2-5	-	TGTGCCAGCAGCTTAGTTGTAACGGGGTGGCAAGAGACCCAGTACTTC	CASSLVVTGWQETQYF
TRBV18	TRBD2	TRBJ2-7	-	TGTGCCAGCTCCCCCGGGACTAGCGGGAGTGGAGAGCAGTACTTC	CASSPGTSGSGEQYF
TRBV28	-	TRBJ1-1	-	TGTGCCAGCAGTTATCCAGGGCAAACTGAAGCTTTCTTT	CASSYPGQTEAFF
TRBV11-2	-	TRBJ1-5	-	TGTGCCAGCAGCTCAACAGGTAACGGTCAGCCCCAGCATTTT	CASSSTGNGQPQHF
TRBV28	TRBD1	TRBJ1-1	-	TGTGCCAGCAACATAGGACAGGGGTACACTGAAGCTTTCTTT	CASNIGQGYTEAFF
TRBV4-2	TRBD2	TRBJ2-1	-	TGTGCCAGCAGCCAAGGACTAGCGGGACGTTCCGGCAATGAGCAGTTCTTC	CASSQGLAGRSGNEQFF